These T cell receptor beta chains were read from a single sample in a study of cytomegalovirus exposure and HLA in healthy donors. Repertoires were generated with immunoSEQ multiplex PCR, while TCRdb's copy carries only in-frame clones and drops some. The sample consists of some 120,000 clones, 80% of them appearing once. The material sequenced was PBMCs. These receptors were obtained from a man in his thirties or forties in good health and CMV-seropositive. Both conserved end residues are part of each CDR3. A D gene is named only where the DNA matches it firmly. Clone size, where shown, is once, few, many, or a class for clones that have expanded.

CAWRAKTVQGAGYTF	TGTGCCTGGAGGGCCAAAACGGTACAGGGGGCAGGCTACACCTTC	15	TRBD1	TRBJ1-2	TRBV30	-
CASSIQPGREEKLFF	TGCGCCAGCAGCATACAGCCGGGGAGGGAAGAAAAACTGTTTTTT	15	-	TRBJ1-4	TRBV5-1	-
CSVRRHMETQYF	TGCAGCGTTCGCCGACACATGGAGACCCAGTACTTC	12	-	TRBJ2-5	TRBV29-1	few
CASSLGSGEAFF	TGTGCCAGCAGCTTAGGGTCGGGTGAAGCTTTCTTT	12	-	TRBJ1-1	TRBV7-3	once
CASSVLSGEYGYTF	TGTGCCAGCAGTGTTTTGTCGGGGGAATATGGCTACACCTTC	14	-	TRBJ1-2	TRBV2	-
CSVDRGGEGTGELFF	TGCAGCGTTGATAGGGGGGGCGAGGGGACCGGGGAGCTGTTTTTT	15	-	TRBJ2-2	TRBV29-1	-
CASTERGGILGDTEAFF	TGCGCCAGCACCGAACGGGGGGGGATACTTGGGGACACTGAAGCTTTCTTT	17	-	TRBJ1-1	TRBV10-2	-
CASSLTGGAEQYF	TGTGCCAGCAGCTTAACGGGAGGGGCCGAGCAGTACTTC	13	TRBD2	TRBJ2-7	TRBV7-3	-
CASRPGLPTRASTDTQYF	TGTGCCAGCAGGCCGGGACTACCTACCCGTGCTAGCACAGATACGCAGTATTTT	18	TRBD2	TRBJ2-3	TRBV9	-
CASSDPRTGGGYGYTF	TGTGCCAGCAGTGACCCCCGGACAGGGGGCGGCTATGGCTACACCTTC	16	TRBD1	TRBJ1-2	TRBV6-1	once
CASSLRGDEKLFF	TGTGCCAGCAGTTTAAGGGGCGATGAAAAACTGTTTTTT	13	-	TRBJ1-4	TRBV28	-
CASSEVGVGSPLHF	TGTGCCAGCAGCGAAGTCGGGGTAGGGTCACCCCTCCACTTT	14	-	TRBJ1-6	TRBV9	-
CASSFSGNTIYF	TGCGCCAGCAGCTTTTCAGGAAACACCATATATTTT	12	-	TRBJ1-3	TRBV5-1	once
CASSGQGGTETQYF	TGTGCCAGCAGTGGACAGGGGGGTACAGAGACCCAGTACTTC	14	TRBD1	TRBJ2-5	TRBV2	few
CASSPGGAADQETQYF	TGTGCCAGCAGCCCCGGGGGGGCAGCCGACCAAGAGACCCAGTACTTC	16	TRBD2	TRBJ2-5	TRBV7-3	-
CASSQEIAGAVLGKQFF	TGCGCCAGCAGCCAAGAAATCGCAGGGGCCGTCTTAGGGAAGCAGTTCTTC	17	-	TRBJ2-1	TRBV4-1	-
CASERANYGYTF	TGTGCCAGCGAGAGGGCTAACTATGGCTACACCTTC	12	-	TRBJ1-2	TRBV6-1	-
CASSLVTGISYEQYF	TGTGCCAGCAGCTTAGTTACAGGGATCTCCTACGAGCAGTACTTC	15	-	TRBJ2-7	TRBV13	-
CASSRDRGNEKLFF	TGTGCCAGCAGCCGCGACAGGGGGAATGAAAAACTGTTTTTT	14	TRBD1	TRBJ1-4	TRBV27	-
CAGSARRGTGVQPQHF	TGTGCCGGCAGTGCTAGGAGGGGTACAGGGGTTCAGCCCCAGCATTTT	16	TRBD1	TRBJ1-5	TRBV6-1	-
CASSHDRDRGLNTIYF	TGTGCCAGCAGCCACGACCGGGACAGGGGTTTGAACACCATATATTTT	16	TRBD1	TRBJ1-3	TRBV7-6	-
CASGLRTLGTGELFF	TGTGCCAGCGGACTCCGGACGCTTGGCACCGGGGAGCTGTTTTTT	15	-	TRBJ2-2	TRBV27	few
CASSFGQQNTEAFF	TGTGCCAGCAGTTTCGGACAGCAGAACACTGAAGCTTTCTTT	14	-	TRBJ1-1	TRBV27	-
CASSSNRGQEQYF	TGTGCCAGCAGTTCAAACAGGGGGCAGGAGCAGTACTTC	13	TRBD1	TRBJ2-7	TRBV27	-
CASSLEGQGWGTQYF	TGCGCCAGCAGCTTGGAGGGACAGGGCTGGGGGACCCAGTACTTC	15	TRBD1	TRBJ2-5	TRBV5-1	few
CASSASGRYNEQFF	TGTGCCAGCAGTGCTAGCGGGCGATACAATGAGCAGTTCTTC	14	TRBD2	TRBJ2-1	TRBV6-4	-
CASSQDGTGGADGYTF	TGCGCCAGCAGCCAAGACGGGACAGGGGGCGCTGATGGCTACACCTTC	16	TRBD1	TRBJ1-2	TRBV4-1	-
CASSVASGGNEQFF	TGTGCCAGCAGTGTGGCTAGCGGGGGTAATGAGCAGTTCTTC	14	TRBD2	TRBJ2-1	TRBV6-5	-
CASSMTSGGAEQFF	TGTGCCAGCAGTATGACTAGCGGGGGTGCTGAGCAGTTCTTC	14	TRBD2	TRBJ2-1	TRBV2	once
CASSYHRGEQYF	TGTGCCAGCAGTTACCACAGGGGCGAGCAGTACTTC	12	TRBD1	TRBJ2-7	TRBV6-5	-
CSVRAGGTGELFF	TGCAGCGTTAGGGCAGGGGGAACCGGGGAGCTGTTTTTT	13	TRBD1	TRBJ2-2	TRBV29-1	-
CASSLGGGTGAAGYTF	TGTGCCAGCAGCTTAGGTGGCGGGACAGGGGCGGCTGGCTACACCTTC	16	TRBD1	TRBJ1-2	TRBV7-9	few
CASSPDRANEQFF	TGTGCCAGCAGCCCTGACAGGGCCAATGAGCAGTTCTTC	13	TRBD1	TRBJ2-1	TRBV7-3	few
CASSLDRGEAFF	TGTGCCAGCAGCTTAGATCGGGGGGAAGCTTTCTTT	12	-	TRBJ1-1	TRBV7-3	few
CASSRKTGGINIQYF	TGTGCCAGCAGCCGGAAGACAGGGGGCATAAACATTCAGTACTTC	15	TRBD1	TRBJ2-4	TRBV7-9	once
CASSSGQNEKLFF	TGTGCCAGCAGCTCGGGACAGAATGAAAAACTGTTTTTT	13	TRBD1	TRBJ1-4	TRBV7-8	-